This record concerns one TCR beta chain sequence. Its antigen is undetermined. The data are from a study of T cell responses to AZD1222 COVID-19 vaccine. General study results and limits: Most donors were white British, females outnumbered males, and clonal diversity was possibly underestimated.

Data came from immunoSEQ multiplex PCR; TCRdb stores just in-frame clones and leaves some out. The table includes 150,000 to 180,000 clones, roughly 90% detected once. The CDR3 is made up of 13 amino acids. V was clipped by 5 bases and J by 1 base, with 8 bases between them. This clonotype was obtained from an adult in good health. This chain uses TRBV12-3 or TRBV12-4 with TRBJ1-1, with no clear D. The specimen was peripheral blood, collected on day 0 of AZD1222 vaccination. The CDR3 DNA is TGTGCCAGCAGTCCGAGCCAGAACACTGAAGCTTTCTTT. Protein sequence: CASSPSQNTEAFF.